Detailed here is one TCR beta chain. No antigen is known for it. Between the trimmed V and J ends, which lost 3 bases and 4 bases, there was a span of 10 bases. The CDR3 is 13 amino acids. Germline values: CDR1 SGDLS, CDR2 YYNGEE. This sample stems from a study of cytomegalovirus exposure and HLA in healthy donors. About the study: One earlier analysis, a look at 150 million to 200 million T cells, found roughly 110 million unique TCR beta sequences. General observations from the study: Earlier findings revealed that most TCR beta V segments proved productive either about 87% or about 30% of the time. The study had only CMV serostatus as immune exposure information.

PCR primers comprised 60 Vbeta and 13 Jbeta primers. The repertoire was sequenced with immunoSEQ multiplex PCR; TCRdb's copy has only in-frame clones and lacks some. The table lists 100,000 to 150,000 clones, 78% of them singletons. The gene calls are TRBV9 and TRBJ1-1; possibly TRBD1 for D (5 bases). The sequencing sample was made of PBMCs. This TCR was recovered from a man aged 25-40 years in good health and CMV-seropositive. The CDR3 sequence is CASSAREFTEAFF. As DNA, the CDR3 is TGTGCCAGCAGCGCCAGGGAATTCACTGAAGCTTTCTTT.